Given below is one T cell receptor (beta chain) in context. Its cognate antigen is unknown. The data belong to a study of blood T cells in healthy people across ages. Study summary: For every two T cells, template switching captured about one barcoded beta molecule. General study findings and limits: Observed TCR beta diversity per million T cells went down as age went up. This fall followed a roughly linear course with age. Naive T cell percentage by flow cytometry tracked strongly with beta diversity.

The V and J ends lost 1 base and 6 bases respectively, with 6 bases between them. The germline V gene encodes CDR1 SGHDN and CDR2 FVKESK. The length of the CDR3 is 12 residues. A second 7 to 11 cycle PCR used barcoded and J-beta primers. A template-switch adaptor containing 12 random nucleotides labeled each cDNA molecule. TCRdb recomputed calls from the 5' RACE reads with MiXCR, one row per CDR3 protein. The sample has about 780,000 distinct CDR3 sequences, roughly 60% seen once. The TCR was taken from a man under 40 in good health. Sequencing was performed on blood. The chain uses TRBV14 and TRBJ1-2; D remains unclear. CDR3 sequence reads: CASSQVHHGYTF. The CDR3 DNA reads TGTGCCAGCAGCCAAGTACACCATGGCTACACCTTC.